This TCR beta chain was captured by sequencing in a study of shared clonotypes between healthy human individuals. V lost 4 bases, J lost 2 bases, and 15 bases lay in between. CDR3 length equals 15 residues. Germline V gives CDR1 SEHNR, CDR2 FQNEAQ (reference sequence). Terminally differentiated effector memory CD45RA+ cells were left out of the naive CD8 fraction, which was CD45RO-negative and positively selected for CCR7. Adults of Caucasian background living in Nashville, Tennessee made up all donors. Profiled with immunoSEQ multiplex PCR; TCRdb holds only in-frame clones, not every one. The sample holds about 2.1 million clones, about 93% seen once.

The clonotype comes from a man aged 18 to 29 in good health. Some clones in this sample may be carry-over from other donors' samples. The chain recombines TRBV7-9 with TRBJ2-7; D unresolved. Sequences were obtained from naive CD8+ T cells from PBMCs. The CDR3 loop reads CASSSERHHTYEQYF. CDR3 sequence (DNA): TGTGCCAGCAGCTCGGAAAGACACCATACCTACGAGCAGTACTTC.